This T cell receptor (beta chain) was recorded in a study of beta chain features in type 1 diabetes. Across the whole study: Healthy donors resembled patients in age, gender and cell yields.

Study outcomes and limitations: Insertion counts at VDJ junctions were lower in type 1 diabetes patients, who also showed more deletions there. Among all four CD4+ subsets, Type 1 diabetes patients had TCRB CDR3s that were moderately but significantly shorter. In the patient group, naive, central memory and Treg TCRB repertoires seemed more alike than in the healthy donor group.

CD4+ naive, central memory, regulatory and stem cell-like memory subsets were isolated by sorting on CD45RO/CCR7/CD25/CD127/CD95/CD27. The sequenced template was cDNA made from the entire isolated RNA. Sequencing used immunoSEQ multiplex PCR; TCRdb keeps in-frame clones, though not all of them. The sample yields about 660,000 clones, more than 13% seen once. In its sample, this clone was seen a few times. The antigen is undetermined. Sequences were obtained from naive CD4+ T cells from blood. The TCR was taken from a man between 18 and 29 years old with type 1 diabetes.

CDR3 DNA: TGTGCCGGGCTGGCGGGGCCGAGCACAGATACGCAGTATTTT. Translating gives CAGLAGPSTDTQYF. The chain carries TRBV10-3 and TRBJ2-3; TRBD2 might be the D (6 bases). The germline V gene encodes CDR1 ENHRY and CDR2 SYGVKD. Trimming left V 11 bases short and J 0 bases short, with 15 bases between. CDR3 size: 14 residues.